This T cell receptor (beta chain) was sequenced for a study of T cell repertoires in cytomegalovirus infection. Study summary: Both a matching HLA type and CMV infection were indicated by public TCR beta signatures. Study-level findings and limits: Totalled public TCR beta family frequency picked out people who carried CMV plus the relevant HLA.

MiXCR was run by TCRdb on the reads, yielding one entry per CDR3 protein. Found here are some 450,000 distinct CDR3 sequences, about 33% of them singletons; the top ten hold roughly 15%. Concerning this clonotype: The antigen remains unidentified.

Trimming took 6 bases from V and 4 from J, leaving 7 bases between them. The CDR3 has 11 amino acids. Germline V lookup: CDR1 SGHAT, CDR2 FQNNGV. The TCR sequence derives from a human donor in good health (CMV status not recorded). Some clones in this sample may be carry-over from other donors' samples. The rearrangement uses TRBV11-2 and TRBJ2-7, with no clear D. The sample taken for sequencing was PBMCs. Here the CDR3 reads CASSQKYEQYF. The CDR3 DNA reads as TGTGCCAGCAGTCAGAAATACGAGCAGTACTTC.